This entry concerns a single T cell receptor beta chain. The sample comes from a study of blood T cell repertoires in COVID-19. In the study overall: Material from acute and convalescent COVID-19 was sourced from the United States, Italy and Spain. In each case, the material was cDNA or gDNA derived from T cells, B-cell-depleted T cells, or PBMCs.

Per the original methods: Using reference gene primer amplification, nucleated cell counts were estimated. The protocol was immunoSEQ multiplex PCR, while the TCRdb copy is restricted to in-frame clones and leaves out a portion. V and J calls and clone size are given by that table; D and trimming were obtained from the DNA. The sample holds 200,000 to 250,000 clones, just under 85% seen once. This CDR3 has 14 amino acids. Trimming removed 3 bases at V and 5 bases at J, with 13 bases between. CDR1 WSHSY and CDR2 SAAADI come from the germline V gene. The chain employs TRBV10-2 and TRBJ2-5; TRBD2 might be the D (6 bases). The sequenced material came from peripheral blood. This TCR was sampled from an elderly woman with acute or convalescent COVID-19. The CDR3 protein is CASSDPRRGETQYF. The CDR3 DNA sequence: TGCGCCAGCAGTGATCCAAGGAGGGGCGAGACCCAGTACTTC.